Below, 18 T cell receptor beta chains from the same sample are listed, as sequenced in a study of cytomegalovirus exposure and HLA in healthy donors. PCR primers comprised 60 Vbeta and 13 Jbeta primers. Only in-frame clones appear in the TCRdb table, and some are missing; sequencing was by immunoSEQ multiplex PCR. The sample consists of more than 95,000 clones, about 80% of them appearing once. Sequencing was carried out using PBMCs. The source of these receptors is a man in his thirties or forties in good health and CMV-seropositive.

The chain is built from TRBV29-1 and TRBJ1-1, with 8 nucleotides matching TRBD1. This CDR3 contains 13 residues. J gave up 3 bases and V 6 bases, and 6 bases lay outside the gene matches. Germline assignment: CDR1 SQVTM and CDR2 ANQGSEA. The CDR3 nucleotides read TGCAGCGTGCGGACAGGGAGGGACACTGAAGCTTTCTTT. It is translated as CSVRTGRDTEAFF.

J is TRBJ1-1 and V is TRBV5-6; D might be TRBD1 (5 bases). The CDR3 has 16 residues. The V gene lost 3 bases and the J gene lost 1 base, with 16 bases spanning the gap. Looked up from germline, CDR1 is SGHDT and CDR2 is YYEEEE. This chain's CDR3 is CASSWDGEVKNTEAFF. The CDR3 DNA sequence: TGTGCCAGCAGCTGGGACGGGGAGGTAAAGAACACTGAAGCTTTCTTT.

This chain connects TRBV29-1 to TRBJ2-1; D might be TRBD2 (6 bases). Germline assignment: CDR1 SQVTM and CDR2 ANQGSEA. The ends were cut back, 2 bases at V and 4 bases at J, with 9 bases in the middle. The CDR3 is 13 residues long. CDR3 in amino acids: CSVESGRYNEQFF. Here the CDR3 DNA reads TGCAGCGTTGAAAGCGGGCGATACAATGAGCAGTTCTTC.

The genes are TRBV4-3 and TRBJ2-7; TRBD2 aligns across 9 bases. V was pared by 1 base and J by 1 base, with 2 bases of the junction left unmatched. CDR1 and CDR2 from the germline V gene are LGHNA and YSLEER. This CDR3 has 15 amino acids. In nucleotides, the CDR3 is TGCGCCAGCAGCCAAGGGGCGGGAGGGTCCTACGAGCAGTACTTC. It yields the protein CASSQGAGGSYEQYF.

V and J are TRBV28 and TRBJ2-7; tentatively, D is TRBD1 (6 bases). The CDR3 extends over 15 amino acids. V was trimmed by 2 bases and J by 0 bases, leaving 11 bases between them. In germline, CDR1 is MDHEN, CDR2 SYDVKM. In DNA, the CDR3 is TGTGCCAGCAGTTTAAGCCCGGACAGCTCCTACGAGCAGTACTTC. Its protein is CASSLSPDSSYEQYF.

The V call is TRBV2, the J call TRBJ1-2, with 7 nucleotides matching TRBD1. The germline gives CDR1 SNHLY, CDR2 FYNNEI. The CDR3 totals 13 residues. V trimming: 6 bases; J trimming: 4 bases; junction bases outside the gene matches: 5. As DNA, the CDR3 is TGTGCCAGCAGCCGGGACAGCCCCTATGGCTACACCTTC. Translation gives CASSRDSPYGYTF.

CDR3 amino acids: CATEGVTEAFF. As DNA, the CDR3 is TGTGCCACCGAAGGAGTCACTGAAGCTTTCTTT. The rearrangement joins TRBV6-6 to TRBJ1-1; D ambiguous. The CDR3 spans 11 residues. The germline V gene has CDR1 MNHNY and CDR2 SVGAGI (reference sequence). V lost 10 bases to trimming and J lost 4 bases, with 10 bases between them.

The V gene is TRBV13, the J gene TRBJ2-7; weak D call: TRBD1 (7 bases). Per germline, CDR1 PRHDT and CDR2 FYEKMQ (reference sequence). This CDR3 is 15 amino acids long. V was cut by 5 bases and J by 2 bases, with 16 bases left in between. The CDR3 sequence is CASSPWAGGTYEQYF. The CDR3 nucleotides read TGTGCCAGCAGCCCGTGGGCAGGGGGGACCTACGAGCAGTACTTC. The entire variable domain, with the rest obtained from reference TRBV13 and TRBJ2-7, is as follows: AAGVIQSPRHLIKEKRETATLKCYPIPRHDTVYWYQQGPGQDPQFLISFYEKMQSDKGSIPDRFSAQQFSDYHSELNMSSLELGDSALYFCASSPWAGGTYEQYFGPGTRLTVT.

This chain connects TRBV29-1 to TRBJ2-1, with 7 bases lining up with TRBD2. The CDR3 contains 18 residues. Germline lookup yields CDR1 SQVTM and CDR2 ANQGSEA. After removal of 6 bases from V and 4 bases from J, the junction contained 21 bases not matched to a gene. CDR3 DNA sequence: TGCAGCGTCGACCCCCCTCGGGGTGAGCTAGCGGATTACAATGAGCAGTTCTTC. Its translation is CSVDPPRGELADYNEQFF.

The table lists this clone with a few counts. The junction and the germline gene differ at one end; a read error may be behind it. V usage is TRBV18 and J usage is TRBJ1-4; D might be TRBD1 (6 bases). The CDR3 totals 14 residues. Germline lookup yields CDR1 KGHSH and CDR2 LQKENI. CDR3 nucleotides: TGTGCCAGCTCCCCACGGGACATTAGCGAAAAACTGTTTTTT. Amino acid sequence: CASSPRDISEKLFF.

The V call is TRBV7-2, the J call TRBJ2-3; 8 bases agree with TRBD2. Germline V gene sequence: CDR1 SGHTA, CDR2 FQGNSA. The CDR3 runs to 15 residues. The ends lost 3 bases at V and 3 bases at J; junction bases unmatched: 5. CDR3: CASSFRRGETDTQYF. The CDR3 region has the DNA TGTGCCAGCAGCTTCAGGCGGGGGGAGACAGATACGCAGTATTTT.

V gene TRBV10-1 combines with J gene TRBJ2-3; D perhaps matches TRBD2 (5 bases). From germline, CDR1 is WNHNN and CDR2 SYGVQD (reference sequence). The CDR3 is 15 amino acids. The V gene lost 3 bases and the J gene lost 5 bases, with 15 bases spanning the gap. This CDR3 is CASSDEDSLRDTQYF. CDR3 in DNA: TGCGCCAGCAGTGACGAGGACTCCCTAAGAGATACGCAGTATTTT.

The J gene is TRBJ1-5, the V gene TRBV27; TRBD1 agrees at 9 bases. The J segment lost 3 bases and the V segment lost 9 bases, leaving 9 bases of the junction unmatched. This CDR3 contains 15 residues. Germline V gene lookup returns CDR1 MNHEY and CDR2 SMNVEV (reference sequence). CDR3 coding DNA: TGTGCCAGTTCCCCCCGGGACAGGGCCAATCAGCCCCAGCATTTT. Protein product: CASSPRDRANQPQHF.

This rearrangement joins TRBV14 to TRBJ1-1; unclear D gene. The CDR3 runs 14 residues. CDR1 is SGHDN, CDR2 FVKESK, per germline. V lost 4 bases and J lost 1, with 10 bases in between. The CDR3: CASSLLTGNTEAFF. The DNA for the CDR3 is TGTGCCAGCAGCCTGTTGACGGGGAACACTGAAGCTTTCTTT.

CDR3 sequence reads: CAIKAGLAINEQFF. The CDR3 region has the DNA TGTGCCATCAAGGCTGGGCTAGCGATCAATGAGCAGTTCTTC. The rearrangement links TRBV10-3 to TRBJ2-1; weak D call: TRBD2 (6 bases). V was cut by 7 bases and J by 6 bases, with 16 bases left in between. Per germline, CDR1 ENHRY and CDR2 SYGVKD. The CDR3 is 14 residues long.

The gene calls are TRBV27 and TRBJ2-3, with 11 bases lining up with TRBD2. Germline loops: CDR1 MNHEY, CDR2 SMNVEV (reference sequence). The CDR3 totals 14 residues. Losses at the gene ends were 3 bases for V and 6 bases for J; bases not matched to a gene: 2. The CDR3 region is CASSFSSGRDTQYF. The CDR3 coding sequence is TGTGCCAGCAGTTTCTCTAGCGGGAGGGATACGCAGTATTTT.

The rearrangement links TRBV4-1 to TRBJ1-5; 11 bases match TRBD1. Germline lookup yields CDR1 MGHRA and CDR2 YSYEKL. After removal of 1 base from V and 0 bases from J, the junction contained 5 bases not matched to a gene. This CDR3 has 18 residues. The CDR3 DNA is TGCGCCAGCAGCCAAGGGGGACAGGGGGGGTATAGCAATCAGCCCCAGCATTTT. Translation gives CASSQGGQGGYSNQPQHF.

In its sample, this clone was seen once. The CDR3 loop reads CASRIGGGLFF. Here the CDR3 DNA reads TGCGCCAGCAGAATCGGGGGGGGACTGTTTTTT. This chain connects TRBV5-1 to TRBJ1-4; maybe TRBD1 (5 bases). CDR3 length: 11 residues. CDR1 SGHRS and CDR2 YFSETQ come from the germline V gene. Trimming stripped 5 bases from V and 13 bases from J, with 12 bases between.